The T cell receptor beta chain described here comes from a study of blood T cell repertoires in COVID-19. Data came from immunoSEQ multiplex PCR; TCRdb stores just in-frame clones and leaves some out. The sample includes roughly 280,000 clones, roughly 91% of them seen just once. Trimming shortened V by 0 bases and J by 1 base, and 8 bases separated the two germline ends. Germline V CDR1 and CDR2: MNHEY, SVGAGI. CDR3 length: 15 residues. This clone was detected only once. The chain has TRBV6-5 and TRBJ2-3; weak D call: TRBD2 (5 bases). The specimen sequenced was PBMCs or T cells enriched from blood (not recorded which). The TCR originated in a woman in her sixties who had recovered from COVID-19. The CDR3 loop reads CASSYSGVGTDTQYF. DNA of the CDR3: TGTGCCAGCAGTTACTCCGGGGTTGGCACAGATACGCAGTATTTT.